The entry that follows covers one TCR beta chain sequence. The target antigen is unknown. These data originate in a study of OX40 agonist ivuxolimab in advanced cancers. Study overall: Every 2 weeks, patients got intravenous ivuxolimab at one of six dose levels (0.01-10 mg/kg). Dose-escalation subjects each had hepatocellular carcinoma, melanoma, renal cell or head and neck cancer. Study-level results: Antigens targeted by the expanded peripheral T cells were not determined.

Generated by immunoSEQ multiplex PCR, the TCRdb table keeps only in-frame clones and is missing some. The sample carries more than 45,000 clones, about 89% recorded once. This CDR3 region has 12 residues. Trimming pared 7 bases from V and 6 bases from J, leaving 9 bases between. Germline V lookup: CDR1 SEHNR, CDR2 FQNEAQ (reference sequence). The sequence derives from an adult with an advanced solid tumor such as melanoma, head and neck, liver or kidney cancer. Sequencing was performed on CD4+ or CD8+ T cells sorted from blood, taken in a trial of the OX40 agonist ivuxolimab. The chain links TRBV7-9 to TRBJ2-2; D is perhaps TRBD1 (6 bases). The CDR3, as DNA: TGTGCCAGCATCCCAGGGGCCGGGGAGCTGTTTTTT. It translates to CASIPGAGELFF. The whole variable domain, remainder taken from reference TRBV7-9 and TRBJ2-2, is DTGVSQNPRHKITKRGQNVTFRCDPISEHNRLYWYRQTLGQGPEFLTYFQNEAQLEKSRLLSDRFSAERPKGSFSTLEIQRTEQGDSAMYLCASIPGAGELFFGEGSRLTVL.